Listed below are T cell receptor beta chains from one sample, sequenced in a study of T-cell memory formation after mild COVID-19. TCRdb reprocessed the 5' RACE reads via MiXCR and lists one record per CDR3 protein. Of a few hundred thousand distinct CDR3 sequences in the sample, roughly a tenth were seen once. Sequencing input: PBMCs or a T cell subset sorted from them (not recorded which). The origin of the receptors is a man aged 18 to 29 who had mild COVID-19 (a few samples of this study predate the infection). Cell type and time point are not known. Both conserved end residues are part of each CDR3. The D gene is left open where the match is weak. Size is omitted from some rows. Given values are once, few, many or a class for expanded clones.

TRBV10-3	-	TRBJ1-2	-	TGTGCCATCAGTGCCTCGGAGAGTGGCTACACCTTC	CAISASESGYTF
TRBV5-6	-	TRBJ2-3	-	TGTGCCAGCAGCTCGGGATTCACAGATACGCAGTATTTT	CASSSGFTDTQYF
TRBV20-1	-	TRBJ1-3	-	TGCAGTGCGCGAGGACAGCCTGGAAACACCATATATTTT	CSARGQPGNTIYF
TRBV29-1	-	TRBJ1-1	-	TGCAGCGTGGAGAACCGGGGGAGCAACACTGAAGCTTTCTTT	CSVENRGSNTEAFF
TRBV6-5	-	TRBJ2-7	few	TGTGCCAGCAGTAGGACTGACACCTACGAGCAGTACTTC	CASSRTDTYEQYF
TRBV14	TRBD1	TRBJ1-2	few	TGTGCCAGCAGCCCCCGGACAGGTTATGGCTACACCTTC	CASSPRTGYGYTF
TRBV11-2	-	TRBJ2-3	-	TGTGCCAGCAATTATGGGGGGGCTGGCGGAGATACGCAGTATTTT	CASNYGGAGGDTQYF
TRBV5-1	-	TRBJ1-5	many	TGCGCCAGCAGCTTGGCCGGCAATCAGCCCCAGCATTTT	CASSLAGNQPQHF
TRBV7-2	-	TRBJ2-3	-	TGTGCCAGCAGCACACAGGTTGCTAGCACAGATACGCAGTATTTT	CASSTQVASTDTQYF
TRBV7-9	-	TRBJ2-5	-	TGTGCCAGCAGCGCCCGCCCCGTGGAGGAAGAGACCCAGTACTTC	CASSARPVEEETQYF
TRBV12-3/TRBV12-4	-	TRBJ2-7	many	TGTGCCAGCAGGCAGGCCCGATACCCCAATTCCTACGAGCAGTACTTC	CASRQARYPNSYEQYF
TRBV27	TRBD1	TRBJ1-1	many	TGTGCCAGCAGTCCGTCGGACAGGGGGCTTCCATTGAACACTGAAGCTTTCTTT	CASSPSDRGLPLNTEAFF
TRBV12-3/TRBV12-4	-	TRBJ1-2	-	TGTGCCAGCAGTTTGCGGGGTCACTATGGCTACACCTTC	CASSLRGHYGYTF
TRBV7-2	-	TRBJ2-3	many	TGTGCCAGCAGCTTAACCGTTAGTGAGTCTAGCAGGTATTTT	CASSLTVSESSRYF
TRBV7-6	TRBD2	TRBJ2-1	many	TGTGCCAGCAGCTTAGTCCCGGGGGGGTCCTACAATGAGCAGTTCTTC	CASSLVPGGSYNEQFF
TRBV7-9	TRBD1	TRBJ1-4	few	TGTGCCAGCACCTCCAGGGGGACGCCAGATGAAAAACTGTTTTTT	CASTSRGTPDEKLFF
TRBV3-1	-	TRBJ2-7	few	TGTGCCAGCAGCCAAGTCCGCAGGGCTAAGGACGAGCAGTACTTC	CASSQVRRAKDEQYF
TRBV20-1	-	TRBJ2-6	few	TGCAGTGCCCACGCCTGGGCTGGGGCCAACGTCCTGACTTTC	CSAHAWAGANVLTF
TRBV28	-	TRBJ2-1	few	TGTGCCAGCAGTTTTCCTTTTTTCGTGCCCAATGAGCAGTTCTTC	CASSFPFFVPNEQFF
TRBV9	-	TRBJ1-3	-	TGTGCCAGCAGCGAAACTGGGGGCAGGTCTGGAAACACCATATATTTT	CASSETGGRSGNTIYF
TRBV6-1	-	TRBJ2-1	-	TGTGCCAGCAGTGCCCCTATTCGACCGCCCGTTGAGCAGTTCTTC	CASSAPIRPPVEQFF
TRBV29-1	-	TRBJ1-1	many	TGCAGCGTTGGCGACGGGACTGAAGCTTTCTTT	CSVGDGTEAFF
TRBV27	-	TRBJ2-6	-	TGTGCCAGCAGTTTTCGGTGGGGGGTCGACTCTGGGGCCAACGTCCTGACTTTC	CASSFRWGVDSGANVLTF
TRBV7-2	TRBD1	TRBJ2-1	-	TGTGCCAGCAGCTCGGGACAGGCTTTTTCGTATGAGCAGTTCTTC	CASSSGQAFSYEQFF
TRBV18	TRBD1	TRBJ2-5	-	TGTGCCAGCTCACCACAGGGGGCGTTGGAGACCCAGTACTTC	CASSPQGALETQYF
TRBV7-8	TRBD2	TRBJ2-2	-	TGTGCCAGCAGCCCTAGGACTAGCGGAGGCGGGGAGCTGTTTTTT	CASSPRTSGGGELFF
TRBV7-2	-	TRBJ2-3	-	TGTGCCAGCAGCCTCGTGCGGCTAGTTCCAGATACGCAGTATTTT	CASSLVRLVPDTQYF
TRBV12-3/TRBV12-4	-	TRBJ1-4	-	TGTGCCAGCAGAAAACAGGAGACTAATGAAAAACTGTTTTTT	CASRKQETNEKLFF
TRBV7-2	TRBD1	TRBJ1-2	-	TGTGCCAGCACCCCAGGGGGGAACAACTATGGCTACACCTTC	CASTPGGNNYGYTF
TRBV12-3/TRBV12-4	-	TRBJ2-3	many	TGTGCCAGCAGCCCCCCGCGGGGACGTACAGATACGCAGTATTTT	CASSPPRGRTDTQYF
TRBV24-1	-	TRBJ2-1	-	TGTGCCACCAGTGATTTGCAAACAGGGATGAATGAGCAGTTCTTC	CATSDLQTGMNEQFF
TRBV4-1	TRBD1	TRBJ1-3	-	TGCGCCAGCAGCCATCTACCGGACAGGGTGCCTGGAAACACCATATATTTT	CASSHLPDRVPGNTIYF
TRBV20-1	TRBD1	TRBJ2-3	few	TGCAGTGCTGAGGGGGCGGGTTCAGATACGCAGTATTTT	CSAEGAGSDTQYF
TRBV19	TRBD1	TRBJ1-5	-	TGTGCCAGTAGGCAAACCCAGGGGGGCAATCAGCCCCAGCATTTT	CASRQTQGGNQPQHF
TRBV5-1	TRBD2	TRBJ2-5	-	TGCGCCAGCAGCCTCGTTAGCGGGGGGCCGGGGGTTGAGACCCAGTACTTC	CASSLVSGGPGVETQYF
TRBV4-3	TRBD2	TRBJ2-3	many	TGCGCCAGCAGTTATAGCGGGGGGGGCACAGATACGCAGTATTTT	CASSYSGGGTDTQYF
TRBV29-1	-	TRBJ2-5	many	TGCAGCGTGAGACAGGCTCAAGAGACCCAGTACTTC	CSVRQAQETQYF
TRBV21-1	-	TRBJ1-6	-	TGTGCCAGCAGCAAAGTCAGGGGGCCTAATTCACCCCTCCACTTT	CASSKVRGPNSPLHF
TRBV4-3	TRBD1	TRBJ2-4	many	TGCGCCAGCAGCCAGGTCATCGGACAGGGAGTCCTTCTAGCCAAAAACATTCAGTACTTC	CASSQVIGQGVLLAKNIQYF
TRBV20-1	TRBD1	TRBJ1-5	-	TGCAGTGCAAGGGGGCAGGGCAATCAGCCCCAGCATTTT	CSARGQGNQPQHF